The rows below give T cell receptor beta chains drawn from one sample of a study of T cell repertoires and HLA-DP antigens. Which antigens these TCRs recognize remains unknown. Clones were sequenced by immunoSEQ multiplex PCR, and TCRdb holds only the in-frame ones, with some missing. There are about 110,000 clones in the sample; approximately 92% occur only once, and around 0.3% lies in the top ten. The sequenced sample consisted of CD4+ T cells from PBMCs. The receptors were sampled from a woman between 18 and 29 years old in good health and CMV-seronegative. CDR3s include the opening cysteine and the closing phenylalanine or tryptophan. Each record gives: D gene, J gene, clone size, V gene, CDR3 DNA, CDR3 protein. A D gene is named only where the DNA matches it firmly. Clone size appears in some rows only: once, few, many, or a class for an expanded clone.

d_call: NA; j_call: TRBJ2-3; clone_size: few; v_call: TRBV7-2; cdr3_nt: TGTGCCAGCAGCTTATTGGGGGACGGGCAGTATTTT; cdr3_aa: CASSLLGDGQYF
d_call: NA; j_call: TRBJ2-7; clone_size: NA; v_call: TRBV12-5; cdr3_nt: TGTGCTAGTGGTTTGTGGTTACAGGCCTCCTACGAGCAGTACTTC; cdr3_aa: CASGLWLQASYEQYF
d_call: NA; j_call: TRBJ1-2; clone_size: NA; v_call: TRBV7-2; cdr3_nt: TGTGCCAGCAGCCCCTTTGGGGGGGCGTCAAATGGCTACACCTTC; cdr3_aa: CASSPFGGASNGYTF
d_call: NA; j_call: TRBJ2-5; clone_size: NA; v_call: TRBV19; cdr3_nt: TGTGCCAGTAGTAGCGGGACAACTCAAGAGACCCAGTACTTC; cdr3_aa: CASSSGTTQETQYF
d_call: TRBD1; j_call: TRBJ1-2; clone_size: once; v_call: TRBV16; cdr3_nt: TGTGCCAGCAGCCAACGGGGACAGCACTATGGCTACACCTTC; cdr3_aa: CASSQRGQHYGYTF
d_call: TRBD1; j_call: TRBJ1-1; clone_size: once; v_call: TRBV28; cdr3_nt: TGTGCCAGCAGTTATGGGACAGGGACCACTGAAGCTTTCTTT; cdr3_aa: CASSYGTGTTEAFF
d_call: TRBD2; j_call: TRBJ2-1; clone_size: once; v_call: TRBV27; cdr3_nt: TGTGCCAGCAGTTTAGGCTCGGTACTAGCGGGGGAGGATGAGCAGTTCTTC; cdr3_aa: CASSLGSVLAGEDEQFF
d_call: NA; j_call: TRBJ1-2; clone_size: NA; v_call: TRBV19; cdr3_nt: TGTGCCAGTAGTATAATACCCCCAGGGACCTATGGCTACACCTTC; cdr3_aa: CASSIIPPGTYGYTF
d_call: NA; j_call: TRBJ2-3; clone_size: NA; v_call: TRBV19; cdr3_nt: TGTGCCAGTAGTATTCACCAGGACACAGATACGCAGTATTTT; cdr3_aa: CASSIHQDTDTQYF
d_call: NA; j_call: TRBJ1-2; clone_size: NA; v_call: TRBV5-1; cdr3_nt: TGCGCCAGTAGGGAAAGGGAAGGAGGGATCTATGGCTACACCTTC; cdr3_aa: CASREREGGIYGYTF
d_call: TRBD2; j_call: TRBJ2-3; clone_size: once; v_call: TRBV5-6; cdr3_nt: TGTGCCAGCAGCCCGTTGGGGCCCGGGGGGGATACGCAGTATTTT; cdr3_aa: CASSPLGPGGDTQYF
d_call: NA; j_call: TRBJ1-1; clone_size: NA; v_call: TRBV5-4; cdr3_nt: TGTGCCAGCAGCTTTATAGGGTGGGGGCCGAACACTGAAGCTTTCTTT; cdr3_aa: CASSFIGWGPNTEAFF
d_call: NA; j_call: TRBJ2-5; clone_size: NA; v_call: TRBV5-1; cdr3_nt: TGCGCCAGCAGCAGGACAGCACAAGAGACCCAGTACTTC; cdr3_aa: CASSRTAQETQYF
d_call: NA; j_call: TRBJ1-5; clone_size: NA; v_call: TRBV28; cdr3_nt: TGTGCCAGCAGTTTAGGTGACAATAGCAATCAGCCCCAGCATTTT; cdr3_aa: CASSLGDNSNQPQHF
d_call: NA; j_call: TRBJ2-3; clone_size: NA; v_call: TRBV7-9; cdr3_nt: TGTGCCAGCAGCTTAGACGCCACAGATACGCAGTATTTT; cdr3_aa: CASSLDATDTQYF
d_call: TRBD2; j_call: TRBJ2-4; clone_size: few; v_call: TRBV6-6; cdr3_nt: TGTGCCAGCAGCCACCAAAGCGGGGGGGCGTCGAACATTCAGTACTTC; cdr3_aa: CASSHQSGGASNIQYF
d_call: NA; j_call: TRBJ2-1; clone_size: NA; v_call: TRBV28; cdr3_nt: TGTGCCAGCACCTTTAGGCAGGGCGGGCATGAGCAGTTCTTC; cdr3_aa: CASTFRQGGHEQFF
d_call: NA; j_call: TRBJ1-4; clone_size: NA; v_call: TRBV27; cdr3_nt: TGTGCCAGCAGTCCGATTGGGGGGGAGGCAACTAATGAAAAACTGTTTTTT; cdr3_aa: CASSPIGGEATNEKLFF
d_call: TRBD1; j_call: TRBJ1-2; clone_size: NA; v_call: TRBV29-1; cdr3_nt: TGCAGCGGTGGACAGGGCTATGGCTACACCTTC; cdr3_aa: CSGGQGYGYTF
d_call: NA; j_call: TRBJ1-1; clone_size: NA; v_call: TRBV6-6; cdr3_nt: TGTGCCAGCACGTGGGGCGGGAACACTGAAGCTTTCTTT; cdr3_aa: CASTWGGNTEAFF
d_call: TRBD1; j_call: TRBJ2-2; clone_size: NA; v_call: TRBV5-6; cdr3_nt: TGTGCCAGCAGCCGTACAGGGGGCGGAAACACCGGGGAGCTGTTTTTT; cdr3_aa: CASSRTGGGNTGELFF
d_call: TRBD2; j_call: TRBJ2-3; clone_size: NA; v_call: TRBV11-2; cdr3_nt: TGTGCCAGCAGCACCTACTGGACTAGCGGGGGGGCTATCACAGATACGCAGTATTTT; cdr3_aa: CASSTYWTSGGAITDTQYF
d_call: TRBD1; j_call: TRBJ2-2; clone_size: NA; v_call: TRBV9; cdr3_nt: TGTGCCAGCAGCGCGTTGACAGGGAGGAACACCGGGGAGCTGTTTTTT; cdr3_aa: CASSALTGRNTGELFF
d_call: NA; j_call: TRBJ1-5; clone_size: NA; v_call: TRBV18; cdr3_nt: TGTGCCAGCTCACCACCGGGACGGTACAATCAGCCCCAGCATTTT; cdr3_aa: CASSPPGRYNQPQHF
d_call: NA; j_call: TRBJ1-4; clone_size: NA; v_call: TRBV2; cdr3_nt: TGTGCCAGCAACCTGGGGTTTGTTGCTAATGAAAAACTGTTTTTT; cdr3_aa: CASNLGFVANEKLFF
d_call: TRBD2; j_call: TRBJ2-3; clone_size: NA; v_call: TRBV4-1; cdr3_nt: TGCGCCAGCAGCCAATATCTGCCGTTACTAGCGGGAGGGTGGGATACGCAGTATTTT; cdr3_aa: CASSQYLPLLAGGWDTQYF
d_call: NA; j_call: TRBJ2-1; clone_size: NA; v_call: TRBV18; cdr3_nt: TGTGCCAGCTCACCAGGACTCTCGGATGAGCAGTTCTTC; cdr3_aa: CASSPGLSDEQFF